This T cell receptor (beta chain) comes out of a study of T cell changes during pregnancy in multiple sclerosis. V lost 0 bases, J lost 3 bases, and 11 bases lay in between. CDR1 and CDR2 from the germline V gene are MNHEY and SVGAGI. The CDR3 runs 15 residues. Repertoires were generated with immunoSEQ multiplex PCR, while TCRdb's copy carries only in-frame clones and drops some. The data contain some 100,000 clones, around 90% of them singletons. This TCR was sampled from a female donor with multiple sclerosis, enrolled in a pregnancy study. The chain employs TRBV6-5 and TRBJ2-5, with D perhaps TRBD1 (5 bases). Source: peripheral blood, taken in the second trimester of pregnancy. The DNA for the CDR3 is TGTGCCAGCAGTTACTCCAGGGTTGGGGAAGAGACCCAGTACTTC. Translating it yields CASSYSRVGEETQYF.